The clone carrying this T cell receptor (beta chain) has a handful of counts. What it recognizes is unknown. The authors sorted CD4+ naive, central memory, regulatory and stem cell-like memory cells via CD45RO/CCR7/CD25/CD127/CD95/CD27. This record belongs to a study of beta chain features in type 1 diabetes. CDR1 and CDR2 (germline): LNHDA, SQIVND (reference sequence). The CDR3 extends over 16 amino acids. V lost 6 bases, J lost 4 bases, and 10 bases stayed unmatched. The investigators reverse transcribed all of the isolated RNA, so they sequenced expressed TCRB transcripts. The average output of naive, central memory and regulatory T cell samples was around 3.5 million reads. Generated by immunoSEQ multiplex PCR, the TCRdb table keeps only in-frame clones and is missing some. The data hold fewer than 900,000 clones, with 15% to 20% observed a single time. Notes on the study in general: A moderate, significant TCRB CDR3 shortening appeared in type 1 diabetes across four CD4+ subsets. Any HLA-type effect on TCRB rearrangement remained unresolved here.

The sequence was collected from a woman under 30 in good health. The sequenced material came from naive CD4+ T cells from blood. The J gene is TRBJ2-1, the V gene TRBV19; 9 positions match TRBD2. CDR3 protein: CASRDPAGGLYNEQFF. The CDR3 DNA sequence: TGTGCCAGTAGAGATCCAGCGGGGGGCCTTTACAATGAGCAGTTCTTC.